This is a list of T cell receptor beta chains from one sample in a study of vaccination effects on CD4 cells after COVID-19. The method was immunoSEQ multiplex PCR; TCRdb's version includes in-frame clones alone and lacks a portion of them. The sample yields 35,000 to 45,000 clones, approximately 82% seen once. These receptors have no identified antigens. The source material was CD4+ T cells from PBMCs cultured without peptide, sampled after COVID-19 vaccination. These receptors originate from a human donor who had a prior SARS-CoV-2 infection. Each CDR3 is given with its conserved first and last residue.

v_gene	j_gene	CDR3aa
TRBV10-3	TRBJ1-2	CAIMGTDSNYGYTF
TRBV19	TRBJ2-3	CASSTGDTQYF
TRBV2	TRBJ2-4	CASSDDRGTSGGLNIQYF
TRBV6-9	TRBJ2-5	CASNLAHYQETQYF
TRBV6-2/TRBV6-3	TRBJ1-1	CASSLRQRTIMNTEAFF
TRBV9	TRBJ2-3	CASSVDFATQDTQYF
TRBV9	TRBJ2-1	CASSETSGRSNEQFF
TRBV15	TRBJ2-3	CATSREYLSTDTQYF
TRBV3-1/TRBV3-2	TRBJ2-7	CASSQTGGFSYEQYF
TRBV7-9	TRBJ2-2	CASSLKDPNTGELFF
TRBV4-2	TRBJ2-7	CASSQVLAGGSEQYF
TRBV5-1	TRBJ2-5	CASSLRPLAGQETQYF
TRBV30	TRBJ1-3	CAWSGSENTIYF
TRBV7-9	TRBJ1-6	CASSEDGYVSPLHF
TRBV11-3	TRBJ2-3	CASSLGRDYITDTQYF
TRBV5-1	TRBJ2-1	CASSSGASGSYNEQFF
TRBV6-5	TRBJ2-7	CASSRQPHEREQYF
TRBV5-1	TRBJ2-7	CASSLVRPSEQYF
TRBV5-1	TRBJ1-1	CASSDDGQNTEAFF
TRBV19	TRBJ2-7	CASSIWVGSYEQYF
TRBV10-3	TRBJ2-7	CAIRSSTGYSYEQYF
TRBV5-8	TRBJ1-4	CASSLVGRRPEKLFF
TRBV6-5	TRBJ1-3	CASSYRDSGNTIYF
TRBV6-5	TRBJ2-3	CASSYLSVPDTQYF
TRBV11-2	TRBJ2-1	CASRRAGGVENEQFF
TRBV27	TRBJ1-4	CASSFFGDPNEKLFF